This TCR beta chain was recovered during a study of blood T cell repertoires in COVID-19. As for the study in general: Acute-phase and convalescent COVID-19 samples originated in the United States, Italy and Spain. Sample material is recorded as cDNA or gDNA derived from T cells, B-cell-depleted T cells, or PBMCs.

Per the authors' pipeline: For nucleated cells, counts were estimated from reference gene primer amplification. The assay was immunoSEQ multiplex PCR, and TCRdb's table has in-frame clones only and misses some. That table furnishes V, J and clone size, whereas the DNA furnished D and trimming. The sample consists of 170,000 or so clones, about 83% of them appearing once. CDR1 SGHNT and CDR2 YYREEE come from the germline V gene (reference sequence). The V gene lost 4 bases and the J gene lost 2 bases, with 7 bases spanning the gap. The CDR3 has 13 amino acids. The clonotype was recovered from a woman aged 18 to 35 who had recovered from COVID-19. Sequenced sample: peripheral blood. This rearrangement joins TRBV5-4 to TRBJ2-1; no reliable D call. CDR3 region: CASSSQTYNEQFF. Written as DNA, the CDR3 is TGTGCCAGCAGCAGTCAGACCTACAATGAGCAGTTCTTC.